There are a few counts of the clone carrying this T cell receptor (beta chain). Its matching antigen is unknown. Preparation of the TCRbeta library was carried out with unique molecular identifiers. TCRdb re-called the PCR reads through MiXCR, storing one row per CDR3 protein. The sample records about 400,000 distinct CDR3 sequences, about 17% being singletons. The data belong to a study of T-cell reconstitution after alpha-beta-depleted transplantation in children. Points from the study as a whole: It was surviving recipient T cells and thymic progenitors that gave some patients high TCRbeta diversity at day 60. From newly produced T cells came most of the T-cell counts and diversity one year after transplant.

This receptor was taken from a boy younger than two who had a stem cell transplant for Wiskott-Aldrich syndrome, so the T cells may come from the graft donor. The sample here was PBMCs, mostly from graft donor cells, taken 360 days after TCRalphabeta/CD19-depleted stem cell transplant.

In DNA form, the CDR3 reads TGCAGCGTTGAAGATGACATCCTCTACACCTTC. It translates to CSVEDDILYTF. The chain combines TRBV29-1 with TRBJ1-2; D unclear. Germline V gene data show CDR1 as SQVTM and CDR2 as ANQGSEA. CDR3 length: 11 amino acids. The V and J ends lost 0 bases and 10 bases respectively, with 9 bases between them.